The rows below give T cell receptor beta chains drawn from one sample of a study of cytomegalovirus exposure and HLA in healthy donors. TCRdb's table, derived via immunoSEQ multiplex PCR, lists solely in-frame clones and lacks some. Among 150,000 to 200,000 clones listed, 84% were seen once. The sequencing sample was made of PBMCs. The receptors stem from a man younger than 35 in good health and CMV-seronegative. Each CDR3 is given with its conserved first and last residue. The order of the fields is D gene, V gene, clone size, J gene, CDR3 length, CDR3 protein, CDR3 DNA. The D gene is left open where the match is weak. Part of the rows lack a size; the others show once, few, many or a class for expanded clones.

d_call: NA; v_call: TRBV19; clone_size: NA; j_call: TRBJ1-3; cdr3_length: 16; cdr3_aa: CASSIKTAIPGNTIYF; cdr3_nt: TGTGCCAGTAGTATAAAGACAGCTATACCTGGAAACACCATATATTTT
d_call: NA; v_call: TRBV29-1; clone_size: once; j_call: TRBJ2-2; cdr3_length: 15; cdr3_aa: CGVKEVDRDTGELFF; cdr3_nt: TGCGGCGTTAAGGAGGTGGATCGGGACACCGGGGAGCTGTTTTTT
d_call: TRBD1; v_call: TRBV25-1; clone_size: NA; j_call: TRBJ1-2; cdr3_length: 13; cdr3_aa: CASSGDRSYGYTF; cdr3_nt: TGTGCCAGCAGTGGGGACAGATCCTATGGCTACACCTTC
d_call: TRBD2; v_call: TRBV5-6; clone_size: NA; j_call: TRBJ2-7; cdr3_length: 15; cdr3_aa: CASSLGTSGSNEQYF; cdr3_nt: TGTGCCAGCAGCTTGGGGACTAGCGGTTCGAACGAGCAGTACTTC
d_call: NA; v_call: TRBV11-2; clone_size: once; j_call: TRBJ2-7; cdr3_length: 13; cdr3_aa: CASSLGQTYEQYF; cdr3_nt: TGTGCCAGCAGCTTAGGTCAGACCTACGAGCAGTACTTC
d_call: NA; v_call: TRBV4-2; clone_size: once; j_call: TRBJ2-1; cdr3_length: 18; cdr3_aa: CASSHPAKGRLSYNEQFF; cdr3_nt: TGTGCCAGCAGCCACCCCGCGAAGGGGCGGTTATCCTACAATGAGCAGTTCTTC
d_call: NA; v_call: TRBV6-5; clone_size: NA; j_call: TRBJ2-5; cdr3_length: 13; cdr3_aa: CASSPLARETQYF; cdr3_nt: TGTGCCAGCAGTCCTCTAGCGCGGGAGACCCAGTACTTC
d_call: TRBD2; v_call: TRBV7-9; clone_size: NA; j_call: TRBJ2-5; cdr3_length: 17; cdr3_aa: CASSLPSGTSGQETQYF; cdr3_nt: TGTGCCAGCAGTCTACCTTCCGGGACTAGCGGACAAGAGACCCAGTACTTC
d_call: NA; v_call: TRBV11-2; clone_size: NA; j_call: TRBJ2-1; cdr3_length: 14; cdr3_aa: CASSLLLPHLEQFF; cdr3_nt: TGTGCCAGCAGCTTACTTCTCCCACACCTCGAGCAGTTCTTC
d_call: NA; v_call: TRBV7-2; clone_size: few; j_call: TRBJ2-7; cdr3_length: 12; cdr3_aa: CASSGQFYEQYF; cdr3_nt: TGTGCCAGCAGCGGACAGTTCTACGAGCAGTACTTC
d_call: TRBD1; v_call: TRBV27; clone_size: NA; j_call: TRBJ1-1; cdr3_length: 14; cdr3_aa: CASSLTGGWTEAFF; cdr3_nt: TGTGCCAGCTCACTCACAGGGGGCTGGACTGAAGCTTTCTTT
d_call: NA; v_call: TRBV27; clone_size: NA; j_call: TRBJ1-4; cdr3_length: 20; cdr3_aa: CASSLLQGFLVEATNEKLFF; cdr3_nt: TGTGCCAGCAGTTTATTGCAGGGTTTTTTGGTTGAGGCAACTAATGAAAAACTGTTTTTT
d_call: NA; v_call: TRBV14; clone_size: once; j_call: TRBJ1-2; cdr3_length: 13; cdr3_aa: CASSQGGVYGYTF; cdr3_nt: TGTGCCAGCAGCCAGGGAGGAGTTTATGGCTACACCTTC
d_call: TRBD2; v_call: TRBV4-2; clone_size: NA; j_call: TRBJ2-2; cdr3_length: 16; cdr3_aa: CASSLRAGGNTGELFF; cdr3_nt: TGTGCCAGCAGCCTAAGAGCGGGGGGGAACACCGGGGAGCTGTTTTTT
d_call: NA; v_call: TRBV7-9; clone_size: NA; j_call: TRBJ2-3; cdr3_length: 12; cdr3_aa: CASSSPQGTQYF; cdr3_nt: TGTGCCAGCAGCTCACCACAGGGAACGCAGTATTTT
d_call: TRBD1; v_call: TRBV4-1; clone_size: once; j_call: TRBJ2-2; cdr3_length: 15; cdr3_aa: CASSRTGGNTGELFF; cdr3_nt: TGCGCCAGCAGCCGAACAGGGGGAAACACCGGGGAGCTGTTTTTT
d_call: NA; v_call: TRBV27; clone_size: NA; j_call: TRBJ2-7; cdr3_length: 14; cdr3_aa: CASRGPPFTYEQYF; cdr3_nt: TGTGCCAGCAGGGGGCCACCCTTCACCTACGAGCAGTACTTC
d_call: NA; v_call: TRBV5-4; clone_size: NA; j_call: TRBJ2-1; cdr3_length: 15; cdr3_aa: CASSLDSSSYNEQFF; cdr3_nt: TGTGCCAGCAGCTTGGACAGCAGCTCCTACAATGAGCAGTTCTTC
d_call: NA; v_call: TRBV28; clone_size: NA; j_call: TRBJ1-5; cdr3_length: 12; cdr3_aa: CASRRGSLPQHF; cdr3_nt: TGTGCCAGCAGGAGAGGGAGTTTGCCCCAGCATTTT
d_call: TRBD1; v_call: TRBV28; clone_size: NA; j_call: TRBJ1-5; cdr3_length: 20; cdr3_aa: CASSVTGTGVSYLLNQPQHF; cdr3_nt: TGTGCCAGCAGTGTGACCGGGACAGGGGTTTCATACCTACTCAATCAGCCCCAGCATTTT
d_call: NA; v_call: TRBV11-2; clone_size: NA; j_call: TRBJ2-7; cdr3_length: 15; cdr3_aa: CASSLHGGFGYEQYF; cdr3_nt: TGTGCCAGCAGCTTACATGGGGGGTTTGGCTACGAGCAGTACTTC
d_call: TRBD2; v_call: TRBV6-1; clone_size: NA; j_call: TRBJ2-3; cdr3_length: 18; cdr3_aa: CASSEAGASGGVADTQYF; cdr3_nt: TGTGCCAGCAGTGAAGCGGGAGCTAGCGGGGGGGTTGCAGATACGCAGTATTTT
d_call: TRBD1; v_call: TRBV9; clone_size: NA; j_call: TRBJ2-2; cdr3_length: 15; cdr3_aa: CASSVQGDHTGELFF; cdr3_nt: TGTGCCAGCAGCGTACAGGGGGATCACACCGGGGAGCTGTTTTTT
d_call: TRBD1; v_call: TRBV7-9; clone_size: NA; j_call: TRBJ2-1; cdr3_length: 14; cdr3_aa: CASSMTGNDNEQFF; cdr3_nt: TGTGCCAGCAGCATGACAGGGAATGACAATGAGCAGTTCTTC
d_call: TRBD1; v_call: TRBV28; clone_size: NA; j_call: TRBJ1-1; cdr3_length: 13; cdr3_aa: CASSLPGGTEAFF; cdr3_nt: TGTGCCAGCAGTTTGCCAGGGGGCACTGAAGCTTTCTTT
d_call: NA; v_call: TRBV7-8; clone_size: NA; j_call: TRBJ2-7; cdr3_length: 15; cdr3_aa: CASSLSTTFGYEQYF; cdr3_nt: TGTGCCAGCAGCTTGAGCACAACTTTCGGGTACGAGCAGTACTTC
d_call: NA; v_call: TRBV7-6; clone_size: NA; j_call: TRBJ2-7; cdr3_length: 16; cdr3_aa: CASSTAGQGGVYEQYF; cdr3_nt: TGTGCCAGCAGTACGGCCGGACAGGGAGGGGTCTACGAGCAGTACTTC
d_call: TRBD2; v_call: TRBV2; clone_size: once; j_call: TRBJ2-5; cdr3_length: 15; cdr3_aa: CASRGTSGGGGTQYF; cdr3_nt: TGTGCCAGCAGGGGGACTAGCGGGGGCGGCGGGACCCAGTACTTC
d_call: TRBD2; v_call: TRBV29-1; clone_size: NA; j_call: TRBJ2-5; cdr3_length: 14; cdr3_aa: CSVGLAGSWETQYF; cdr3_nt: TGCAGCGTGGGACTAGCGGGGTCTTGGGAGACCCAGTACTTC
d_call: NA; v_call: TRBV9; clone_size: NA; j_call: TRBJ2-7; cdr3_length: 14; cdr3_aa: CASSVGQGIYEQYF; cdr3_nt: TGTGCCAGCAGCGTAGGCCAGGGTATCTACGAGCAGTACTTC
d_call: NA; v_call: TRBV7-8; clone_size: NA; j_call: TRBJ1-2; cdr3_length: 15; cdr3_aa: CASSSTTATDYGYTF; cdr3_nt: TGTGCCAGCAGCTCCACGACAGCGACGGACTATGGCTACACCTTC